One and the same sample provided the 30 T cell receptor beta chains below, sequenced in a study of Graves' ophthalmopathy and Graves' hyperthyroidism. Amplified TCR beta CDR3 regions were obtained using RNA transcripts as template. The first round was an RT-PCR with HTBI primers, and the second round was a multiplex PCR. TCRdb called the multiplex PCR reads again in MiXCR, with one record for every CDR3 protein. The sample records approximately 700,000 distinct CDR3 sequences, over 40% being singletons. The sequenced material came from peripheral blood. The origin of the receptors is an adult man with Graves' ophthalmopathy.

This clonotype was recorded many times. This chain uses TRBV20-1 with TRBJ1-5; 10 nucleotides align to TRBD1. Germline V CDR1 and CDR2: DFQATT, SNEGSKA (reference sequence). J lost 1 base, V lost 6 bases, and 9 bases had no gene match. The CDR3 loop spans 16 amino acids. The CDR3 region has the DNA TGCAGTGCGCCTGGACAGGGGGGGACAAGCAATCAGCCCCAGCATTTT. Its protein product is CSAPGQGGTSNQPQHF.

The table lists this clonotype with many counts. The CDR3 region has the DNA TGTGCCAGCATTCGGACGGGTGAAGCTTTCTTT. It codes for CASIRTGEAFF. V is TRBV12-3 or TRBV12-4 and J is TRBJ1-1; D is unclear. V was cut by 7 bases and J by 7 bases, with 10 bases left in between. The CDR3 loop spans 11 amino acids.

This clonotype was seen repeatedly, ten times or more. CDR3 sequence reads: CSGRQQETQYF. The CDR3 region has the DNA TGCAGCGGGCGACAACAAGAGACCCAGTACTTC. V and J are TRBV29-1 and TRBJ2-5; D unclear. The V end lost 7 bases, the J end lost 2 bases, and 8 bases lay between the germline ends. CDR1 and CDR2 (germline): SQVTM, ANQGSEA. The CDR3 extends over 11 amino acids.

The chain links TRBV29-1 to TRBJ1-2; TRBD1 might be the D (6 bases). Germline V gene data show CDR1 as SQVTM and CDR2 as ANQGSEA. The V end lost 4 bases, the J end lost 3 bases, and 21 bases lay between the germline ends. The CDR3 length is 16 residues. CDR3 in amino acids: CSVVGGQSGEDYGYTF. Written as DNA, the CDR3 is TGCAGCGTTGTTGGTGGACAGTCCGGGGAGGACTATGGCTACACCTTC.

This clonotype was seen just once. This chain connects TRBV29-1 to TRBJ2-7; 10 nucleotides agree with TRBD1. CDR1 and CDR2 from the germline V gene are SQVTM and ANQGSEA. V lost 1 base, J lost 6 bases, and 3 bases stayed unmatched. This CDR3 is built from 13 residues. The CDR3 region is CSVEGTGGPEQYF. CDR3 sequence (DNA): TGCAGCGTTGAAGGGACAGGGGGTCCCGAGCAGTACTTC.

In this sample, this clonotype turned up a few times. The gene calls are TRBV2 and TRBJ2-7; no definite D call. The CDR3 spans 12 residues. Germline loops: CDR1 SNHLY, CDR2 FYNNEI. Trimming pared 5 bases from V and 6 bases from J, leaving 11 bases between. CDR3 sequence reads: CASSLLESEQYF. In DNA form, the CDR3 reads TGTGCCAGCAGTTTACTGGAATCCGAGCAGTACTTC.

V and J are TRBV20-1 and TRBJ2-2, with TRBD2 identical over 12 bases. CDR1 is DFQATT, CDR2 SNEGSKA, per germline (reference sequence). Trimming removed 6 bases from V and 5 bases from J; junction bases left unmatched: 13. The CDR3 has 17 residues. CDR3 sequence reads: CSAFGLAGPAPTGELFF. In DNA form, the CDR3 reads TGCAGTGCCTTCGGACTAGCGGGACCGGCCCCGACCGGGGAGCTGTTTTTT.

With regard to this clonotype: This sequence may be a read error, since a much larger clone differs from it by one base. Here the CDR3 reads CAISGEGTIYF. As DNA, the CDR3 is TGTGCCATCAGTGGGGAAGGTACCATATATTTT. V is TRBV10-3 and J is TRBJ1-3; D ambiguous. The germline CDR1 and CDR2 sequences are ENHRY and SYGVKD. Between the trimmed V and J ends, which lost 4 bases and 10 bases, there was a span of 8 bases. CDR3 length: 11 amino acids.

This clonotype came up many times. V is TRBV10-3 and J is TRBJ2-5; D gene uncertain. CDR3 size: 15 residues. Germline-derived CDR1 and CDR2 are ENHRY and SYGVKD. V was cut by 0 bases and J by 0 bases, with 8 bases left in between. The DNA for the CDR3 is TGTGCCATCAGTGAGTCCGGCAGGAACCAAGAGACCCAGTACTTC. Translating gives CAISESGRNQETQYF.

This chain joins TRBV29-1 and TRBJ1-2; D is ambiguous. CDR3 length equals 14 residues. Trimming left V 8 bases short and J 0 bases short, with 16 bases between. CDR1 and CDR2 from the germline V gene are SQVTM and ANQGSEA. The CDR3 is CSSQDRGANYGYTF. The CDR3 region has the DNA TGCAGCAGCCAAGATCGGGGAGCTAACTATGGCTACACCTTC.

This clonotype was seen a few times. The CDR3 loop reads CASSLDLREQYF. The DNA of the CDR3 is TGTGCCAGCAGCTTAGATTTACGCGAGCAGTACTTC. The chain couples TRBV7-2 to TRBJ2-7; D is undetermined. V dropped 1 base and J dropped 6 bases, with 7 bases sitting between them. CDR3 length equals 12 residues. The germline V gene has CDR1 SGHTA and CDR2 FQGNSA.

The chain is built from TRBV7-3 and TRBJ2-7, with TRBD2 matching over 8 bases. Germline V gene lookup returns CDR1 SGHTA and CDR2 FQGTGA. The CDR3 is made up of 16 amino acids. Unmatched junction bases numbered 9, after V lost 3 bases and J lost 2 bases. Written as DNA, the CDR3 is TGTGCCAGCAGCTTCACTGAAAAGCGGGGGACCTACGAGCAGTACTTC. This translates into CASSFTEKRGTYEQYF.

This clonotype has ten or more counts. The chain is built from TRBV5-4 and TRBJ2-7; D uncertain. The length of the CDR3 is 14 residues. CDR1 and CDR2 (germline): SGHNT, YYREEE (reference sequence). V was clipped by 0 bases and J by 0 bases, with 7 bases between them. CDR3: CASSLGQHSYEQYF. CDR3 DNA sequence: TGTGCCAGCAGCTTGGGGCAACACTCCTACGAGCAGTACTTC.

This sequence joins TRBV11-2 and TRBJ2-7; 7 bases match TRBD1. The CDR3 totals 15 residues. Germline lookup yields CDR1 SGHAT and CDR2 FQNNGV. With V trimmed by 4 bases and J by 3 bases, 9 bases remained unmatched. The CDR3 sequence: CASSSYRGISYEQYF. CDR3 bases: TGTGCCAGCAGCTCCTACAGGGGTATTAGCTACGAGCAGTACTTC.

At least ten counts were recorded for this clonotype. The CDR3 reads CASIGSGGNYGYTF. In DNA form, the CDR3 reads TGTGCCAGCATAGGAAGTGGTGGTAACTATGGCTACACCTTC. The chain is built from TRBV12-3 or TRBV12-4 and TRBJ1-2; no clear D gene. The ends were cut back, 7 bases at V and 1 base at J, with 13 bases in the middle. CDR3 length equals 14 residues.

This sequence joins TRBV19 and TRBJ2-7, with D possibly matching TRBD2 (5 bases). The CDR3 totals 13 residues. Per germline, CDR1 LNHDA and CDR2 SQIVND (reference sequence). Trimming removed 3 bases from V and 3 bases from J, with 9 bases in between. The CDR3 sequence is CASSIPGNYEQYF. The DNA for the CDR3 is TGTGCCAGTAGTATCCCGGGGAACTACGAGCAGTACTTC.

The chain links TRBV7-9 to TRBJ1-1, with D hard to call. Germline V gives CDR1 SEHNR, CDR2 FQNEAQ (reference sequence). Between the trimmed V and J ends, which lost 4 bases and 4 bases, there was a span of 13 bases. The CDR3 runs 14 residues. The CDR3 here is CASSSPPVITEAFF. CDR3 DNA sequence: TGTGCCAGCAGCTCACCACCGGTAATCACTGAAGCTTTCTTT.

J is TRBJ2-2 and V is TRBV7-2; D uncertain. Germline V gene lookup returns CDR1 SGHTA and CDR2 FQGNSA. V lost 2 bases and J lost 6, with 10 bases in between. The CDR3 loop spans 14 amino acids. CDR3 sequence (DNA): TGTGCCAGCAGCTTATGGTCTTACGCCGGGGAGCTGTTTTTT. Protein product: CASSLWSYAGELFF.

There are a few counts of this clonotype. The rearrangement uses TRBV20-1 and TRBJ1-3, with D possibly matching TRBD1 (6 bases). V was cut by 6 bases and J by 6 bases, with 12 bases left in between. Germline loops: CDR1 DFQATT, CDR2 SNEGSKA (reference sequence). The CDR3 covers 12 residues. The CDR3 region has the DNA TGCAGTGCCCGCAGGGGAGAAAACACCATATATTTT. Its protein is CSARRGENTIYF.

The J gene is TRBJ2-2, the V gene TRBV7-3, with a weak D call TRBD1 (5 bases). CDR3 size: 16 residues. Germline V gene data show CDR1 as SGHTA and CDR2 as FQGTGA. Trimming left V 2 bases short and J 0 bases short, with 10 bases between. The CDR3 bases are TGTGCCAGCAGCTTATTCACAGGACCGAACACCGGGGAGCTGTTTTTT. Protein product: CASSLFTGPNTGELFF.

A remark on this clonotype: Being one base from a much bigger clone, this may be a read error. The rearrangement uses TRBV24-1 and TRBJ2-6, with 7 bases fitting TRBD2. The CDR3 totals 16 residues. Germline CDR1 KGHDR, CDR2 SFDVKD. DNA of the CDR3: TGTGCCACCAGTGATCCCCCCCTTGGGGGGGTCAACGTCCTGACTTTC. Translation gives CATSDPPLGGVNVLTF.

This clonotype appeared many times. This chain's CDR3 is CASSVGGDTYEQYF. CDR3 in DNA: TGTGCCAGCAGCGTAGGCGGGGACACCTACGAGCAGTACTTC. The gene calls are TRBV9 and TRBJ2-7, with D perhaps assigned TRBD1 or TRBD2 (6 bases each). Looked up from germline, CDR1 is SGDLS and CDR2 is YYNGEE. Between the trimmed V and J ends, which lost 0 bases and 2 bases, there was a span of 9 bases. The CDR3 totals 14 residues.

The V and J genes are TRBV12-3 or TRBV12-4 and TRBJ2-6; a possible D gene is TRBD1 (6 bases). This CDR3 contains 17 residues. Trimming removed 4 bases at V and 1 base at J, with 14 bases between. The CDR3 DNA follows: TGTGCCAGCAGTTCGTACTCCAGGGGATCTGGGGCCAACGTCCTGACTTTC. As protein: CASSSYSRGSGANVLTF.

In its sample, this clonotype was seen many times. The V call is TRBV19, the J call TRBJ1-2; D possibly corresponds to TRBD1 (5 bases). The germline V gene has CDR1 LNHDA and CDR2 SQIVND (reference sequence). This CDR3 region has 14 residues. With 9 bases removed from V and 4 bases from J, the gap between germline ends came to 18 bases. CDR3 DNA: TGTGCCAGCCTACCGCGGGGCGCGAGCTATGGCTACACCTTC. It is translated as CASLPRGASYGYTF.

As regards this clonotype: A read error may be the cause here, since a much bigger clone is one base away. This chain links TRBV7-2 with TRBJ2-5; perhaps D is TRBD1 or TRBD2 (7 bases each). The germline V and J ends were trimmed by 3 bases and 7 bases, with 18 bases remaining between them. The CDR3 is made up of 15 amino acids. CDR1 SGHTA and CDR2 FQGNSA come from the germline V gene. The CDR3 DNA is TGTGCCAGCAGCTTGTCGACAGGGTGGGGGGGGACCCAGTACTTC. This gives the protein CASSLSTGWGGTQYF.

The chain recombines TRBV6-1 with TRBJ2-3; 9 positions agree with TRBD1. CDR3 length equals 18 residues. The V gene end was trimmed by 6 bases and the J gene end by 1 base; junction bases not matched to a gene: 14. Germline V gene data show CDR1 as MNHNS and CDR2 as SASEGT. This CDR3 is CASRQIPGQGEGTDTQYF. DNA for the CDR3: TGTGCCAGCAGACAAATCCCGGGACAGGGAGAGGGCACAGATACGCAGTATTTT.

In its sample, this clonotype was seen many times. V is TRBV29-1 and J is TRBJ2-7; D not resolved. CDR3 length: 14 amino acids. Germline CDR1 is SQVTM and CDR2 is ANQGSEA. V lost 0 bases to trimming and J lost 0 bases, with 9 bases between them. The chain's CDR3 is CSVEDVRNSYEQYF. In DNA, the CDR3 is TGCAGCGTTGAAGACGTCAGAAACTCCTACGAGCAGTACTTC.

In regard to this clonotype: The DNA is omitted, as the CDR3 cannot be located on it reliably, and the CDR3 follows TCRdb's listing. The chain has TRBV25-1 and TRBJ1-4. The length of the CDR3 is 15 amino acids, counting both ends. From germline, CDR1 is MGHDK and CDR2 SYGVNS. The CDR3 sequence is CACSARVATNEKLFF.

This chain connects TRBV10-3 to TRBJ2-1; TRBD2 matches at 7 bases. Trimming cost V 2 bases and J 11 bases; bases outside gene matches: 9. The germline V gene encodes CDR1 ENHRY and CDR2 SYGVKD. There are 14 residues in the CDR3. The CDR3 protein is CAISEAAGTNKQFF. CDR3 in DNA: TGTGCCATCAGTGAGGCTGCCGGGACTAACAAGCAGTTCTTC.

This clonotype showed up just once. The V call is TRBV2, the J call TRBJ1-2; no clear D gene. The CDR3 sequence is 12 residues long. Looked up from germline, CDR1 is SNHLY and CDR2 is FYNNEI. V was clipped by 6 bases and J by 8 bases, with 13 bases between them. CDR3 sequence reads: CASRDHGRGYTF. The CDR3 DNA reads TGTGCCAGCAGAGATCATGGTCGCGGCTACACCTTC.